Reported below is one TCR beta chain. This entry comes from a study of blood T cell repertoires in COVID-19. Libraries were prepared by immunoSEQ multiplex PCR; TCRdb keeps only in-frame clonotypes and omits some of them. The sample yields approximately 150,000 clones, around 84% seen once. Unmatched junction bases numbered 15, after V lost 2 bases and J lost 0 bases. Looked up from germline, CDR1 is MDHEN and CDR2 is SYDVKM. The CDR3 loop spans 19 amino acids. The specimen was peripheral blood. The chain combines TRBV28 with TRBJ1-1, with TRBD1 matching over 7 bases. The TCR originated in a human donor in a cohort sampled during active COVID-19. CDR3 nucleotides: TGTGCCAGCAGTTTACCCGCTAAGGTACAGGGGATCATGAACACTGAAGCTTTCTTT. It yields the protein CASSLPAKVQGIMNTEAFF.